A selection of T cell receptor beta chains follows, all from one sample in a study of T cell repertoires in cytomegalovirus infection. For these receptors, no antigen is known. TCRdb reprocessed the reads via MiXCR and lists one record per CDR3 protein. This table holds approximately 590,000 distinct CDR3 sequences, just under 40% found once. Material: cultured PBMCs, obtained from culture after CMV antigen stimulation. The origin of the receptors is a human donor in good health (CMV status not recorded). Some clones in this sample may be carry-over from other donors' samples. Both conserved end residues are part of each CDR3. D genes are given only for firm matches. A clone size is listed for some rows: how often the clone was seen (once, few, many), or a class if it is expanded.

cdr3_aa cdr3_nt j_call clone_size v_call d_call
CASSLREAGDTQYF TGTGCCAGCAGCCTCCGGGAGGCCGGGGATACGCAGTATTTT TRBJ2-3 few TRBV5-4 TRBD2
CASSQGPLSPLHF TGTGCCAGCAGCCAAGGCCCCCTATCACCCCTCCACTTT TRBJ1-6 - TRBV3-1 -
CASSISGWGEQFF TGTGCCAGTAGTATTTCAGGGTGGGGTGAGCAGTTCTTC TRBJ2-1 - TRBV19 -
CASSFDASATPDEQYF TGTGCCAGCAGCTTTGACGCGTCTGCGACCCCGGACGAGCAGTACTTC TRBJ2-7 few TRBV7-9 -
CASSPRRTAAWTGELFF TGTGCCAGCAGCCCCCGTAGGACTGCGGCTTGGACCGGGGAGCTGTTTTTT TRBJ2-2 - TRBV7-2 -
CASTSIRDSPYEQYF TGTGCCAGCACCTCGATCCGGGACAGCCCTTACGAGCAGTACTTC TRBJ2-7 - TRBV28 TRBD1
CASSFLDRGGSPLHF TGTGCCAGCAGTTTCCTGGACAGGGGGGGTTCACCCCTCCACTTT TRBJ1-6 - TRBV27 TRBD1
CASSIFEGPELTGELFF TGTGCCAGTAGTATTTTCGAGGGCCCCGAACTCACCGGGGAGCTGTTTTTT TRBJ2-2 - TRBV19 -
CASSSAEYPNEQFF TGTGCCAGTAGTTCGGCCGAGTACCCTAATGAGCAGTTCTTC TRBJ2-1 - TRBV19 -
CAIRPGRQPEAFF TGTGCCATCAGGCCCGGGCGACAGCCTGAAGCTTTCTTT TRBJ1-1 - TRBV10-3 -
CASSQEELLAFF TGTGCCAGCAGCCAAGAAGAACTCCTCGCTTTCTTT TRBJ1-1 - TRBV14 -
CASSPGVGLPNSPLHF TGTGCCAGCTCACCGGGAGTTGGACTGCCAAATTCACCCCTCCACTTT TRBJ1-6 once TRBV18 -
CASSELNTDTQYF TGCGCCAGCAGCGAACTTAACACAGATACGCAGTATTTT TRBJ2-3 - TRBV4-1 -
CASSQELSSGREQFF TGCGCCAGCAGCCAAGAGCTATCTTCAGGGCGGGAGCAGTTCTTC TRBJ2-1 - TRBV4-3 -
CASSGQGDDQPQHF TGTGCCAGCTCCGGACAGGGGGACGATCAGCCCCAGCATTTT TRBJ1-5 - TRBV18 TRBD1
CASSLGGFGQGNTGELFF TGTGCCAGCAGCTTAGGGGGCTTTGGACAGGGGAACACCGGGGAGCTGTTTTTT TRBJ2-2 few TRBV7-6 TRBD1
CASSLLGTAFRNEQYF TGTGCCAGCAGCTTATTAGGGACGGCGTTTCGGAACGAGCAGTACTTC TRBJ2-7 many TRBV7-2 -
CASSLGNSAYEQYF TGTGCCAGCAGTTTAGGCAACAGCGCGTACGAGCAGTACTTC TRBJ2-7 - TRBV27 -
CASSWASGSYNEQFF TGTGCCAGCAGCTGGGCTTCGGGCTCCTACAATGAGCAGTTCTTC TRBJ2-1 many TRBV7-2 -
CASSQRGGGTYEQYF TGTGCCAGCAGCCAACGTGGGGGCGGTACCTACGAGCAGTACTTC TRBJ2-7 - TRBV7-2 -
CASSHLAGGPYEQYF TGTGCCAGCAGCCACCTAGCGGGAGGGCCCTACGAGCAGTACTTC TRBJ2-7 - TRBV5-4 TRBD2
CASSRDSLENIQYF TGTGCCAGCAGCCGGGACAGTCTCGAAAACATTCAGTACTTC TRBJ2-4 few TRBV7-2 TRBD1
CASKGPLDYEQYF TGTGCCAGCAAGGGCCCGTTGGACTACGAGCAGTACTTC TRBJ2-7 - TRBV12-3/TRBV12-4 -
CASSYRTGTYNEQFF TGTGCCAGCAGTTATCGGACAGGTACCTACAATGAGCAGTTCTTC TRBJ2-1 - TRBV28 TRBD1
CATRDADYNEQFF TGTGCCACTCGGGACGCCGACTACAATGAGCAGTTCTTC TRBJ2-1 - TRBV12-3/TRBV12-4 -
CASSYKTRWDTQYF TGTGCCAGCAGTTACAAGACCCGTTGGGATACGCAGTATTTT TRBJ2-3 few TRBV6-5 -
CASSTGVAYEQFF TGTGCCAGCAGCACGGGAGTAGCCTATGAGCAGTTCTTC TRBJ2-1 few TRBV11-2 -
CASSLGGPSYNGQYF TGTGCCAGCAGCTTAGGGGGGCCGTCCTACAACGGGCAGTACTTC TRBJ2-7 - TRBV28 -
CASREGQGALGYTF TGTGCCAGCAGGGAGGGACAGGGGGCGCTTGGCTACACCTTC TRBJ1-2 - TRBV6-1 TRBD1
CASSLGGLAGEQYF TGTGCCAGCAGCTTAGGGGGACTGGCGGGCGAGCAGTACTTC TRBJ2-7 few TRBV7-2 -
CASRIGSGYGTDTQYF TGTGCCAGCAGGATAGGTTCCGGGTATGGCACAGATACGCAGTATTTT TRBJ2-3 - TRBV7-2 -
CASSPRGRGYEKLFF TGTGCCAGCAGCCCCCGGGGCAGGGGCTATGAAAAACTGTTTTTT TRBJ1-4 - TRBV11-2 -
CASSIRQGESQETQYF TGTGCCAGCAGCATTAGACAGGGGGAGTCTCAAGAGACCCAGTACTTC TRBJ2-5 - TRBV7-6 TRBD1
CASSSSALQGGGREQNF TGTGCCAGCAGCTCCTCCGCCCTCCAAGGGGGCGGAAGGGAGCAGAACTTC TRBJ2-7 - TRBV7-2 TRBD1
CASSLGTGDNTEAFF TGTGCCAGCAGCCTTGGGACAGGGGATAACACTGAAGCTTTCTTT TRBJ1-1 many TRBV11-2 TRBD1
CASSPLTGKSTDTQYF TGTGCCAGCAGCCCCCTGACAGGCAAATCGACAGATACGCAGTATTTT TRBJ2-3 - TRBV7-9 -
CASSHQATGTSYEQYF TGTGCCAGCAGCCACCAAGCCACGGGGACCTCCTACGAGCAGTACTTC TRBJ2-7 few TRBV4-2 -
CASSLFGGRRGYTF TGTGCCAGCAGCTTGTTCGGGGGGAGGCGAGGCTACACCTTC TRBJ1-2 - TRBV5-4 -
CSSGTSGADTQYF TGCAGCTCCGGGACTAGCGGGGCAGATACGCAGTATTTT TRBJ2-3 - TRBV29-1 TRBD2
CASSLSSGDAPYEQYF TGTGCCAGCAGTTTATCGTCCGGGGACGCGCCCTACGAGCAGTACTTC TRBJ2-7 - TRBV27 -
CASTPGQSHNSPLHF TGTGCCAGCACCCCTGGACAGAGCCATAATTCACCCCTCCACTTT TRBJ1-6 - TRBV2 -
CASSFPDGTGINEKLFF TGTGCCAGCAGCTTTCCGGACGGGACAGGGATTAATGAAAAACTGTTTTTT TRBJ1-4 few TRBV7-6 TRBD1
CASSQDPGLNTEAFF TGCGCCAGCAGCCAAGATCCAGGATTGAACACTGAAGCTTTCTTT TRBJ1-1 - TRBV4-3 -
CSASGGREPNQPQHF TGCAGTGCCAGCGGGGGCAGGGAGCCTAATCAGCCCCAGCATTTT TRBJ1-5 - TRBV20-1 -
CASSLLSGGALQETQYF TGTGCCAGCAGCTTACTAAGCGGGGGGGCACTTCAAGAGACCCAGTACTTC TRBJ2-5 many TRBV7-2 TRBD2
CASGLVQGNVYNSPLHF TGTGCTAGTGGTTTGGTACAGGGGAACGTCTATAATTCACCCCTCCACTTT TRBJ1-6 many TRBV12-5 TRBD1
CASSVLQRNTGELFF TGTGCCAGCAGTGTCCTACAGAGGAACACCGGGGAGCTGTTTTTT TRBJ2-2 - TRBV6-5 -
CASSLGRASDNEQFF TGTGCCAGCAGCTTAGGACGAGCCTCCGACAATGAGCAGTTCTTC TRBJ2-1 - TRBV7-2 -
CASSLSGFTDTQYF TGTGCCAGCAGCTTATCGGGGTTTACAGATACGCAGTATTTT TRBJ2-3 many TRBV7-2 -
CASSERGQGRYEQYF TGTGCCAGCAGTGAAAGGGGGCAGGGACGTTACGAGCAGTACTTC TRBJ2-7 many TRBV2 TRBD1
CASSPPGEEPQHF TGTGCCAGCAGCCCACCTGGTGAGGAGCCCCAGCATTTT TRBJ1-5 few TRBV7-8 -
CASSRKGQGTADTQYF TGTGCCAGCAGTCGAAAAGGACAGGGGACCGCAGATACGCAGTATTTT TRBJ2-3 few TRBV12-3/TRBV12-4 TRBD1
CASSLGRRGIQETQYF TGTGCCAGCAGCTTAGGGAGACGGGGGATCCAAGAGACCCAGTACTTC TRBJ2-5 - TRBV7-8 -